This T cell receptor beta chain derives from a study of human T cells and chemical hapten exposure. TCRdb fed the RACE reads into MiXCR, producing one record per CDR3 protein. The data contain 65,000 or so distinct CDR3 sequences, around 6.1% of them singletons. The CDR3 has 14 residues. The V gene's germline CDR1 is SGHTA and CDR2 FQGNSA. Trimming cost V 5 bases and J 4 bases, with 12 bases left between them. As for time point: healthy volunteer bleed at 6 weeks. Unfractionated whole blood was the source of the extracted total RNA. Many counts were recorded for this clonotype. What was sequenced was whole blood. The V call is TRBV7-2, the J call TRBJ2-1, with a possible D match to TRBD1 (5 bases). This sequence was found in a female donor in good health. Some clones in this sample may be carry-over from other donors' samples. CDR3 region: CASSPSTGYNEQFF. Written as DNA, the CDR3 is TGTGCCAGCAGCCCGAGCACAGGATACAATGAGCAGTTCTTC.